The following is a T cell receptor beta chain sequence with its context. The data originate from a study of blood T cell repertoires in COVID-19. Looking at the study overall: Collection of acute and convalescent COVID-19 samples took place in the United States, Italy and Spain. The cDNA or gDNA used as material had been derived from T cells, B-cell-depleted T cells, or PBMCs.

The authors' processing: Amplifying reference gene primers gave estimates of nucleated cell counts. The data were produced by immunoSEQ multiplex PCR, yet TCRdb's version contains in-frame clones alone and is incomplete. V, J and clone size derive from that table, while D and trimming were established from the DNA sequence. The table includes tens of thousands of clones, 85% to 95% detected once. The CDR3 length is 16 residues. V lost 0 bases and J 1 base, leaving 13 bases between the germline ends. V usage is TRBV23-1 and J usage is TRBJ2-7; maybe TRBD2 (5 bases). TRBV23-1 is annotated as an ORF whose role is uncertain. The clonotype comes from a woman aged 60-75 years with active COVID-19. The sample taken for sequencing was peripheral blood. The CDR3 is CASSQSPEVGSYEQYF. CDR3 sequence (DNA): TGCGCCAGCAGTCAATCGCCGGAGGTTGGATCCTACGAGCAGTACTTC.